This TCR beta chain was retrieved from a study of blood T cell repertoires in COVID-19. Study context: Acute and convalescent COVID-19 samples came from the United States, Italy and Spain. T cells, B-cell-depleted T cells, or PBMCs supplied cDNA or gDNA.

This CDR3 spans 13 amino acids. V was clipped by 5 bases and J by 7 bases; unmatched bases: 6. CDR1 SGHAT and CDR2 FQNNGV come from the germline V gene. Profiled with immunoSEQ multiplex PCR; TCRdb holds only in-frame clones, not every one. The sample shows 170,000 or so clones, 80% to 90% of them seen only once. Sequencing was performed on peripheral blood. This TCR derives from a man aged 45-60 years with active or convalescent COVID-19. The chain carries TRBV11-2 and TRBJ2-5; 8 nucleotides line up with TRBD2. CDR3 sequence reads: CASSPGGSGTQYF. CDR3 in DNA: TGTGCCAGCAGCCCGGGGGGGAGCGGGACCCAGTACTTC.